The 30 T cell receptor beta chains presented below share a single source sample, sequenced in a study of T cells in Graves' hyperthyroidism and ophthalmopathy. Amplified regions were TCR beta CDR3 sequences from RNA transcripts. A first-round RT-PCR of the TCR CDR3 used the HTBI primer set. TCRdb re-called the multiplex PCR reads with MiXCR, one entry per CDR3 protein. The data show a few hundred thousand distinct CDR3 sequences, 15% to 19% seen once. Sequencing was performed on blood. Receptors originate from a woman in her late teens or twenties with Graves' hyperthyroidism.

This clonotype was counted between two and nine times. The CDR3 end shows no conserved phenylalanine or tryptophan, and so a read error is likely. The CDR3 spells CASTVGGYTEAFL. The CDR3 DNA is TGTGCCAGCACCGTGGGGGGATACACTGAAGCTTTCCTT. The genes are TRBV28 and TRBJ1-1; the D gene is possibly TRBD1 (5 bases). The CDR3 extends over 13 amino acids. In germline, CDR1 is MDHEN, CDR2 SYDVKM. The V and J ends lost 7 bases and 3 bases respectively, with 12 bases between them.

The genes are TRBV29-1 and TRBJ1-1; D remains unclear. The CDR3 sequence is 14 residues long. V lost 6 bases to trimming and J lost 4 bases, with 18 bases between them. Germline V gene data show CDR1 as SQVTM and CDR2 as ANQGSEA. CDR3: CSVARERLGTEAFF. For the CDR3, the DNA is TGCAGCGTCGCACGCGAAAGGTTGGGCACTGAAGCTTTCTTT. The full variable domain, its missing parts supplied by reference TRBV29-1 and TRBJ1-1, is SAVISQKPSRDICQRGTSLTIQCQVDSQVTMMFWYRQQPGQSLTLIATANQGSEATYESGFVIDKFPISRPNLTFSTLTVSNMSPEDSSIYLCSVARERLGTEAFFGQGTRLTVV.

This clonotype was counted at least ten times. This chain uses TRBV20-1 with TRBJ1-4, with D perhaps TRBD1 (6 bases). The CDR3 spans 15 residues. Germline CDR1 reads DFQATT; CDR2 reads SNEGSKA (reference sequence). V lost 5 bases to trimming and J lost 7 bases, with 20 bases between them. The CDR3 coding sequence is TGCAGTGCTCTCCCCGGGACAAAAGTTGTTGAAAAACTGTTTTTT. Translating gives CSALPGTKVVEKLFF.

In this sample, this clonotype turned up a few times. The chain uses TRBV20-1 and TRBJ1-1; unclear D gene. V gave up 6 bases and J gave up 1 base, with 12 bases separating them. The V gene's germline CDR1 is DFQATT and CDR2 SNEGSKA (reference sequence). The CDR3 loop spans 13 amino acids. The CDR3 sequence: CSALTRSNTEAFF. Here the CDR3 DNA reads TGCAGTGCGCTGACCCGTTCGAACACTGAAGCTTTCTTT.

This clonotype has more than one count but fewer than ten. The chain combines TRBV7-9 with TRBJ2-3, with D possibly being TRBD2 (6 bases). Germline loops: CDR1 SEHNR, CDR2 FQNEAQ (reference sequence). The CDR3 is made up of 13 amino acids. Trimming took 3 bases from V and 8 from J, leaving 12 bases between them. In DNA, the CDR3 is TGTGCCAGCAGCTTTCCGACTAGTTCTACGCAGTATTTT. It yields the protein CASSFPTSSTQYF.

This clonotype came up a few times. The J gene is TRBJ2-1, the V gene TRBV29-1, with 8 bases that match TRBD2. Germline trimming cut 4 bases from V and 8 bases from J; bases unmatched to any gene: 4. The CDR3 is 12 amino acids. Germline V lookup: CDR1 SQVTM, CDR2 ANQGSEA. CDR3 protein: CSVGAGGDEQFF. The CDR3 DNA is TGCAGCGTTGGGGCGGGAGGCGATGAGCAGTTCTTC.

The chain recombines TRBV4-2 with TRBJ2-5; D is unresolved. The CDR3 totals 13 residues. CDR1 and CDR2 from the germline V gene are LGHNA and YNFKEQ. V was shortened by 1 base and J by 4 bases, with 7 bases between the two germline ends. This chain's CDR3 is CASSQGPVETQYF. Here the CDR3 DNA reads TGTGCCAGCAGCCAAGGTCCGGTAGAGACCCAGTACTTC.

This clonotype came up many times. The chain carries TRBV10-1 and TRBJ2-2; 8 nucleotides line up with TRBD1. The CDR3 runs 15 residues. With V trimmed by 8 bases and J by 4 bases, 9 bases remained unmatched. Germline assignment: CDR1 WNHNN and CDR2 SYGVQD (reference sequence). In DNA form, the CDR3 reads TGCGCCAGCGCAGCTGCGGACAGGGTCACCGGGGAGCTGTTTTTT. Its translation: CASAAADRVTGELFF.

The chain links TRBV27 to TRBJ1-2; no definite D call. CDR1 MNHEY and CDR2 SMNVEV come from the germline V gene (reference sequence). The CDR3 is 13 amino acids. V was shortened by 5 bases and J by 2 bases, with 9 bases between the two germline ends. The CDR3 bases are TGTGCCAGCAGTATTAATGCCAACTATGGCTACACCTTC. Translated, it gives CASSINANYGYTF.

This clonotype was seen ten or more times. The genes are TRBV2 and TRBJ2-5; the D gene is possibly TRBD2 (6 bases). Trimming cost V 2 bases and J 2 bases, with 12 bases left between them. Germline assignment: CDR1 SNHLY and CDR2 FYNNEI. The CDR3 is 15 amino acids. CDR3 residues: CASSEFRTTQETQYF. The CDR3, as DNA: TGTGCCAGCAGTGAATTTAGGACTACGCAAGAGACCCAGTACTTC. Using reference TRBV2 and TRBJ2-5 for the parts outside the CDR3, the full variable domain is EPEVTQTPSHQVTQMGQEVILRCVPISNHLYFYWYRQILGQKVEFLVSFYNNEISEKSEIFDDQFSVERPDGSNFTLKIRSTKLEDSAMYFCASSEFRTTQETQYFGPGTRLLVL.

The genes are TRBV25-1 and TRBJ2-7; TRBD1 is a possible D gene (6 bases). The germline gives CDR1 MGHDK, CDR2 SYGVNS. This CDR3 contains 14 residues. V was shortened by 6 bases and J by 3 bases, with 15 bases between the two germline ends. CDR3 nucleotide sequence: TGTGCCAGCAGACCCCGGGACAAGAACTACGAGCAGTACTTC. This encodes CASRPRDKNYEQYF.

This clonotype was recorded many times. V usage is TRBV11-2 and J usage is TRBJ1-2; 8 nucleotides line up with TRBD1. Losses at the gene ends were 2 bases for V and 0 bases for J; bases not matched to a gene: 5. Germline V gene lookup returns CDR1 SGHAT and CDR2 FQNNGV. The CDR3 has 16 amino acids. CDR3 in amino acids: CASSLTPGQANYGYTF. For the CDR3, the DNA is TGTGCCAGCAGCTTAACTCCGGGACAGGCTAACTATGGCTACACCTTC.

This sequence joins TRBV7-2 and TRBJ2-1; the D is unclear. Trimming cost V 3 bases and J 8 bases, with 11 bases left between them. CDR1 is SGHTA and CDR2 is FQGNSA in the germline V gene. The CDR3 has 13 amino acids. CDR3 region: CASSFGSFDEQFF. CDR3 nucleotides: TGTGCCAGCAGCTTTGGATCCTTCGATGAGCAGTTCTTC. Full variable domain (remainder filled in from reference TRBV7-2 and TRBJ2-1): GAGVSQSPSNKVTEKGKDVELRCDPISGHTALYWYRQSLGQGLEFLIYFQGNSAPDKSGLPSDRFSAERTGGSVSTLTIQRTQQEDSAVYLCASSFGSFDEQFFGPGTRLTVL.

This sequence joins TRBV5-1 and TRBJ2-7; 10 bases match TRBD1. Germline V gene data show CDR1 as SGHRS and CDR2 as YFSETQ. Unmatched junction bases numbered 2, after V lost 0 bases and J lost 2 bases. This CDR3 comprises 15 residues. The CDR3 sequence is CASSLVGTGAYEQYF. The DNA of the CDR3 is TGCGCCAGCAGCTTGGTGGGGACAGGGGCCTACGAGCAGTACTTC.

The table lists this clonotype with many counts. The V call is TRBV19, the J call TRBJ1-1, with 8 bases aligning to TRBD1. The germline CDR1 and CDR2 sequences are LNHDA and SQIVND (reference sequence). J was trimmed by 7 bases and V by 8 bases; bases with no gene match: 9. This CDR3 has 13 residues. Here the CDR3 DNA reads TGTGCCAGTCCAGGACAGGGAGCGGGTGAAGCTTTCTTT. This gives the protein CASPGQGAGEAFF.

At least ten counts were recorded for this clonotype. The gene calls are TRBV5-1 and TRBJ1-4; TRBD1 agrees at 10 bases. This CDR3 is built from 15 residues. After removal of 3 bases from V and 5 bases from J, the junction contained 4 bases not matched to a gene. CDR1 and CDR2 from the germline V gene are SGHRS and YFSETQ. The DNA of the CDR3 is TGCGCCAGCAGCTCAAGGACAGGGGGGAATGAAAAACTGTTTTTT. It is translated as CASSSRTGGNEKLFF.

The CDR3 DNA reads as TGTGCCAGCAGTTTACAGACAGGGCCGAACACTGAAGCTTTCTTT. Amino acid sequence: CASSLQTGPNTEAFF. The genes are TRBV27 and TRBJ1-1; 7 nucleotides agree with TRBD1. CDR1 and CDR2 (germline): MNHEY, SMNVEV (reference sequence). The CDR3 sequence is 15 residues long. V was pared by 2 bases and J by 1 base, with 4 bases of the junction left unmatched.

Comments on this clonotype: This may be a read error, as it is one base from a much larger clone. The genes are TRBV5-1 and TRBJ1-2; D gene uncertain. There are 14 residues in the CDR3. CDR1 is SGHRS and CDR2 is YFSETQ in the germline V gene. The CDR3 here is CASSPRRDPPGYAF. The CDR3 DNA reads TGCGCCAGCAGCCCACGCCGAGACCCGCCGGGCTACGCCTTC. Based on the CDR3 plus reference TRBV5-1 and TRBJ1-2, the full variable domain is KAGVTQTPRYLIKTRGQQVTLSCSPISGHRSVSWYQQTPGQGLQFLFEYFSETQRNKGNFPGRFSGRQFSNSRSEMNVSTLELGDSALYLCASSPRRDPPGYAFGSGTRLTVV.

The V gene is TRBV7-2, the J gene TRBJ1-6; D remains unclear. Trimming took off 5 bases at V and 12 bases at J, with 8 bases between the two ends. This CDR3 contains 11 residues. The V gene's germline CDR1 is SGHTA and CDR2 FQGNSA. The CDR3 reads CASSGLGPLHF. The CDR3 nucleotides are TGTGCCAGCAGCGGGCTCGGACCCCTCCACTTT. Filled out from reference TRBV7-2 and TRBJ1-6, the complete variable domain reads GAGVSQSPSNKVTEKGKDVELRCDPISGHTALYWYRQSLGQGLEFLIYFQGNSAPDKSGLPSDRFSAERTGGSVSTLTIQRTQQEDSAVYLCASSGLGPLHFGNGTRLTVT.

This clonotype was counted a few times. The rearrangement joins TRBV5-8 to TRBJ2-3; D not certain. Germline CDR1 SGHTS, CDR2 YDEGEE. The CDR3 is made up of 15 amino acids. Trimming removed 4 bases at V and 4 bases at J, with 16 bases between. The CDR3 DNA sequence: TGTGCCAGCAGCCGTAGGGATAATCGCGCAGATACGCAGTATTTT. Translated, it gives CASSRRDNRADTQYF.

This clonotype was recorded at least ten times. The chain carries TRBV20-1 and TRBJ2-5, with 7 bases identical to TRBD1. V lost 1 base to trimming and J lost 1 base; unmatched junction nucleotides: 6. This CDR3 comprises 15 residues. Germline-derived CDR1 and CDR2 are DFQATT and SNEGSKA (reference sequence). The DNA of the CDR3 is TGCAGTGCTAGAGTGGGACAGAAGTTCCAAGAGACCCAGTACTTC. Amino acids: CSARVGQKFQETQYF.

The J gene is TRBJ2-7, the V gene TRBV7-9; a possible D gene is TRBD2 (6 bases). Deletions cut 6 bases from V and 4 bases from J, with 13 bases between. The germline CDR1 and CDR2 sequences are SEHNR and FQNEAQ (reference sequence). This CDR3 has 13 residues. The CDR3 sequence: CASSRGDLYEQYF. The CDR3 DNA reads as TGTGCCAGCAGTCGTGGGGACTTATACGAGCAGTACTTC.

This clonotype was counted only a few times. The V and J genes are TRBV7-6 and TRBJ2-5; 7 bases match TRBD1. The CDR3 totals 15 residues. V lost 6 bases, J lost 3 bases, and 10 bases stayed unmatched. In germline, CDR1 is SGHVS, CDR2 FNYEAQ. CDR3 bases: TGTGCCAGCAGAAAGAATCGGGACAGCAAAGAGACCCAGTACTTC. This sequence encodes CASRKNRDSKETQYF.

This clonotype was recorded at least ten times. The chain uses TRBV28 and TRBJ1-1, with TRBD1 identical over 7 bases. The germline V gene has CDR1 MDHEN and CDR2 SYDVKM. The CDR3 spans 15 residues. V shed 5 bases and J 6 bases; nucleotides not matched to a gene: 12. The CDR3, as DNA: TGTGCCAGCAGTCCGCCGGGGCAGGGGGGACCTGAAGCTTTCTTT. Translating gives CASSPPGQGGPEAFF.

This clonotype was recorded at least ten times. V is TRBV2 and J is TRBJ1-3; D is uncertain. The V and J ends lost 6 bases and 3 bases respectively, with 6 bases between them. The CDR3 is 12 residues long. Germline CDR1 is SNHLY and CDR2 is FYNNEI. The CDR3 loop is CASSPRGNTIYF. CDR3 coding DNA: TGTGCCAGCAGCCCGCGTGGAAACACCATATATTTT.

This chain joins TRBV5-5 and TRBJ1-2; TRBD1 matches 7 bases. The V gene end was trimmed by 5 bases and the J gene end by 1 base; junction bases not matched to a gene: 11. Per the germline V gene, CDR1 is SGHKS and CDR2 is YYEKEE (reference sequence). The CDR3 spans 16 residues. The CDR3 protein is CASRFGTVGYNYGYTF. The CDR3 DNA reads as TGTGCCAGCAGATTTGGGACAGTAGGATATAACTATGGCTACACCTTC.

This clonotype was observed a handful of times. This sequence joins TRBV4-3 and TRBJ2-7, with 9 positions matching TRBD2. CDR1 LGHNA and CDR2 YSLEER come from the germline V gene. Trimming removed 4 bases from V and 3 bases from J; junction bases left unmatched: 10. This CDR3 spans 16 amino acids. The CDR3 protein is CASSPQWGLAIYEQYF. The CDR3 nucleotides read TGCGCCAGCAGCCCACAATGGGGACTAGCTATCTACGAGCAGTACTTC.

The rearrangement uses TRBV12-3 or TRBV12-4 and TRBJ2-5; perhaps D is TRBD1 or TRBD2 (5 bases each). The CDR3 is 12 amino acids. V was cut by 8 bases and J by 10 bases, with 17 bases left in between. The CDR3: CASEGPDQGQYF. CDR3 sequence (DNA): TGTGCCAGCGAGGGGCCGGATCAGGGCCAGTACTTC.

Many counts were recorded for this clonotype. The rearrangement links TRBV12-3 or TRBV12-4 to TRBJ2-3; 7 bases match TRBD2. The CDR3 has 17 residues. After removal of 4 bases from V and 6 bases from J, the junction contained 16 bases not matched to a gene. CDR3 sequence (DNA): TGTGCCAGCAGTTCCCGACTAGCCACACGGCTCGGGGATACGCAGTATTTT. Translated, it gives CASSSRLATRLGDTQYF.

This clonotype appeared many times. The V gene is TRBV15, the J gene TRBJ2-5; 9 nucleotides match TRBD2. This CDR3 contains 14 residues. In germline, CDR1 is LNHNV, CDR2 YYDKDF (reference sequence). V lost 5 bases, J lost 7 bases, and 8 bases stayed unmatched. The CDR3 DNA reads TGTGCCACCAGCGACCGGCGGGAGGGTTCGACCCAGTACTTC. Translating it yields CATSDRREGSTQYF.